These 28 T cell receptor beta chains share one sample of origin, sequenced in a study of Ad26.COV2.S vaccination and SARS-CoV-2 variants. TCRdb's table, derived via immunoSEQ multiplex PCR, lists solely in-frame clones and lacks some. The sample includes hundreds of thousands of clones, more than 70% of them seen just once. This sample's treatment: some 20 received Ad26.COV2.S at low or high dose, single or two shots; several received placebo; per-sample allocation not given. The investigators took samples on day 63 after the first vaccine or placebo injection. The sequenced sample was peripheral blood, obtained in a trial of Ad26.COV2.S vaccine versus placebo. The receptors were gathered from a person aged 18 to 59 who received the Ad26.COV2.S COVID-19 vaccine or a placebo.

The J gene is TRBJ1-1, the V gene TRBV9; D not certain. The CDR3 extends over 16 amino acids. Deletions cut 0 bases from V and 0 bases from J, with 12 bases between. Germline-derived CDR1 and CDR2 are SGDLS and YYNGEE. The CDR3 here is CASSVGVSLMNTEAFF. The CDR3 nucleotides read TGTGCCAGCAGCGTAGGCGTCAGTCTAATGAACACTGAAGCTTTCTTT.

Concerning this clone itself: Other nucleotide sequences in the sample specify the same CDR3. The chain joins TRBV6-5 to TRBJ1-2, with 7 bases matching TRBD1. Germline V CDR1 and CDR2: MNHEY, SVGAGI. This CDR3 is 13 amino acids long. Trimming took 2 bases from V and 4 from J; bases not matched to a gene: 1. As DNA, the CDR3 is TGTGCCAGCAGTTACGACAGGGTCTATGGCTACACCTTC. Its protein product is CASSYDRVYGYTF.

The chain recombines TRBV27 with TRBJ1-1; 7 bases agree with TRBD1. Germline V lookup: CDR1 MNHEY, CDR2 SMNVEV (reference sequence). V shed 5 bases and J 0 bases; nucleotides not matched to a gene: 9. The CDR3 has 16 residues. CDR3 DNA sequence: TGTGCCAGCAGTCGATCCGGGACAGCGATGAACACTGAAGCTTTCTTT. It codes for CASSRSGTAMNTEAFF.

The rearrangement joins TRBV4-1 to TRBJ1-1; possibly TRBD1 for D (6 bases). The CDR3 sequence is 14 residues long. Germline CDR1 MGHRA, CDR2 YSYEKL. V gave up 2 bases and J gave up 2 bases, with 9 bases separating them. The DNA of the CDR3 is TGCGCCAGCAGCCAATGGACAGTCAACACTGAAGCTTTCTTT. Translating it yields CASSQWTVNTEAFF.

The chain recombines TRBV7-9 with TRBJ2-5; 7 positions agree with TRBD1. The CDR3 extends over 16 amino acids. Germline CDR1 and CDR2: SEHNR and FQNEAQ (reference sequence). The trim removed 1 base at V and 2 bases at J, leaving 7 bases unmatched. CDR3 sequence: CASSLGVGRGQETQYF. Written as DNA, the CDR3 is TGTGCCAGCAGCTTAGGGGTCGGCAGGGGGCAAGAGACCCAGTACTTC.

The genes are TRBV27 and TRBJ2-6; no reliable D call. The CDR3 consists of 15 residues. V was trimmed by 4 bases and J by 0 bases, leaving 7 bases between them. Germline V gene lookup returns CDR1 MNHEY and CDR2 SMNVEV (reference sequence). The CDR3 is CASSSHLSGANVLTF. CDR3 nucleotides: TGTGCCAGCAGTTCCCACCTCTCTGGGGCCAACGTCCTGACTTTC.

V and J are TRBV19 and TRBJ2-1; 7 bases are shared with TRBD2. Germline V lookup: CDR1 LNHDA, CDR2 SQIVND (reference sequence). The length of the CDR3 is 15 residues. The junction had 10 bases not matched to a gene; V was cut back by 7 bases and J by 4 bases. The CDR3 DNA reads as TGTGCCAGTACCTCGGGGCGGGGGTCATACAATGAGCAGTTCTTC. This gives the protein CASTSGRGSYNEQFF.

This clone appeared once. V usage is TRBV7-2 and J usage is TRBJ2-2; D may be TRBD2 (6 bases). This CDR3 region has 16 residues. V was pared by 3 bases and J by 7 bases, with 18 bases between. Looked up from germline, CDR1 is SGHTA and CDR2 is FQGNSA. CDR3 region: CASSFFPGTGDGELFF. The CDR3 nucleotides are TGTGCCAGCAGCTTTTTCCCCGGGACGGGGGACGGGGAGCTGTTTTTT. The full variable domain, in which reference TRBV7-2 and TRBJ2-2 provide the parts outside the CDR3, is GAGVSQSPSNKVTEKGKDVELRCDPISGHTALYWYRQSLGQGLEFLIYFQGNSAPDKSGLPSDRFSAERTGGSVSTLTIQRTQQEDSAVYLCASSFFPGTGDGELFFGEGSRLTVL.

V and J are TRBV5-1 and TRBJ1-1; D remains unclear. This CDR3 is 12 amino acids long. The V gene's germline CDR1 is SGHRS and CDR2 YFSETQ. V was pared by 1 base and J by 4 bases, with 5 bases between. The CDR3 is CASSLIGTEAFF. CDR3 bases: TGCGCCAGCAGCTTGATAGGCACTGAAGCTTTCTTT.

This rearrangement joins TRBV29-1 to TRBJ1-1, with a possible D match to TRBD1 (5 bases). V lost 1 base to trimming and J lost 2 bases, with 14 bases between them. Per germline, CDR1 SQVTM and CDR2 ANQGSEA. The CDR3 spans 15 residues. The CDR3 spells CSVEGALTVNTEAFF. The CDR3 region has the DNA TGCAGCGTTGAAGGGGCCTTGACAGTAAACACTGAAGCTTTCTTT.

V gene TRBV2 combines with J gene TRBJ1-6; no firm D call. Trimming cost V 6 bases and J 0 bases, with 9 bases left between them. The CDR3 length is 15 residues. Germline V gene data show CDR1 as SNHLY and CDR2 as FYNNEI. Written as DNA, the CDR3 is TGTGCCAGCAGGCCCCAGAGCTCCTATAATTCACCCCTCCACTTT. Translated, it gives CASRPQSSYNSPLHF.

A word on this clone: It is likely a read error: a sequence one base away is far more abundant. Other nucleotide sequences in the sample specify the same CDR3. The chain uses TRBV6-2 or TRBV6-3 and TRBJ2-7; D gene unclear. Trimming stripped 6 bases from V and 0 bases from J, with 6 bases between. This CDR3 has 12 residues. Germline V gives CDR1 MNHEY, CDR2 SVGEGT. The CDR3 DNA is TGTGCCAGCAGCCTTTCCTCCTACGAGCAGTACTTC. Residues: CASSLSSYEQYF.

J is TRBJ1-2 and V is TRBV6-2 or TRBV6-3; weak D call: TRBD1 (6 bases). CDR3 length equals 13 residues. V was trimmed by 4 bases and J by 5 bases, leaving 11 bases between them. The germline V gene encodes CDR1 MNHEY and CDR2 SVGEGT. CDR3 DNA: TGTGCCAGCAGTTCGCGAGGGGGATATGGCTACACCTTC. Its protein product is CASSSRGGYGYTF.

This clone was seen a single time. V and J are TRBV7-2 and TRBJ2-4; D is perhaps TRBD1 (5 bases). Germline lookup yields CDR1 SGHTA and CDR2 FQGNSA. CDR3 length: 14 residues. The V and J ends lost 7 bases and 1 base respectively, with 11 bases between them. This CDR3 reads CASTLGVAKNIQYF. As DNA, the CDR3 is TGTGCCAGCACCCTAGGGGTGGCCAAAAACATTCAGTACTTC.

V gene TRBV19 combines with J gene TRBJ1-1, with TRBD1 as a possible D gene (5 bases). Germline assignment: CDR1 LNHDA and CDR2 SQIVND (reference sequence). V was pared by 1 base and J by 4 bases, with 10 bases between. The CDR3 sequence is 14 residues long. CDR3 in DNA: TGTGCCAGTAGTATAGTAGGGGTGGGCACTGAAGCTTTCTTT. Its protein is CASSIVGVGTEAFF.

CDR3 nucleotide sequence: TGTGCCAGCAGCCCTCCACCGACAGCGACTGGATACAATGAGCAGTTCTTC. This codes for CASSPPPTATGYNEQFF. J is TRBJ2-1 and V is TRBV7-3; a possible D gene is TRBD1 (5 bases). The germline V and J ends were trimmed by 5 bases and 4 bases, with 21 bases remaining between them. The CDR3 has 17 residues. CDR1 and CDR2 from the germline V gene are SGHTA and FQGTGA.

The V call is TRBV4-2, the J call TRBJ1-6; D is uncertain. Germline values: CDR1 LGHNA, CDR2 YNFKEQ. The CDR3 spans 14 residues. The V end was cut by 0 bases, the J end by 7 bases, with 7 bases between. The CDR3 DNA reads TGTGCCAGCAGCCAAGATCAGAAGAATTCACCCCTCCACTTT. Translating gives CASSQDQKNSPLHF.

The V and J genes are TRBV9 and TRBJ2-2, with D unclear. The CDR3 is made up of 14 amino acids. V shed 4 bases and J shed 3 bases, with 10 bases lying between them. Germline CDR1 is SGDLS and CDR2 is YYNGEE. The CDR3 bases are TGTGCCAGCAGCTGGCAGCTTTACACCGGGGAGCTGTTTTTT. This codes for CASSWQLYTGELFF. The whole variable domain, filled in from reference TRBV9 and TRBJ2-2, reads DSGVTQTPKHLITATGQRVTLRCSPRSGDLSVYWYQQSLDQGLQFLIQYYNGEERAKGNILERFSAQQFPDLHSELNLSSLELGDSALYFCASSWQLYTGELFFGEGSRLTVL.

J is TRBJ2-3 and V is TRBV5-8; 10 nucleotides agree with TRBD2. There are 15 residues in the CDR3. V shed 8 bases, J shed 3 bases, and the junction held 9 bases outside the gene matches. In germline, CDR1 is SGHTS, CDR2 YDEGEE. The CDR3 loop reads CARARAGGRTDTQYF. The DNA of the CDR3 is TGTGCCAGAGCACGAGCGGGGGGGCGGACAGATACGCAGTATTTT.

V gene TRBV4-3 combines with J gene TRBJ1-2; no clear D gene. The CDR3 is 17 residues long. V dropped 0 bases and J dropped 0 bases, with 14 bases sitting between them. Per germline, CDR1 LGHNA and CDR2 YSLEER. As DNA, the CDR3 is TGCGCCAGCAGCCAAGACTCGGCCTGGGAAGCTAACTATGGCTACACCTTC. This codes for CASSQDSAWEANYGYTF.

The chain links TRBV11-1 to TRBJ1-5; tentative D call: TRBD1 (5 bases). The CDR3 loop spans 14 amino acids. Germline V CDR1 and CDR2: SGHAT, FQDESV (reference sequence). V was shortened by 4 bases and J by 5 bases, with 12 bases between the two germline ends. The CDR3 coding sequence is TGTGCCAGCAGCTCGGGACCCGCGGATCAGCCCCAGCATTTT. Amino acid sequence: CASSSGPADQPQHF.

The chain employs TRBV9 and TRBJ2-5; 8 positions agree with TRBD2. CDR3 length: 14 residues. The junction had 9 bases not matched to a gene; V was cut back by 4 bases and J by 7 bases. Germline V CDR1 and CDR2: SGDLS, YYNGEE. CDR3 amino acids: CASSPAGSGGTQYF. CDR3 nucleotides: TGTGCCAGCAGCCCGGCGGGGAGCGGGGGGACCCAGTACTTC.

This chain links TRBV7-2 with TRBJ2-6, with D perhaps given as TRBD1 or TRBD2 (5 bases each). The CDR3 totals 17 residues. Trimming took 5 bases from V and 1 from J, leaving 15 bases between them. Germline CDR1 is SGHTA and CDR2 is FQGNSA. The CDR3, as DNA: TGTGCCAGCAGCCGCCGGGACCGATTATCTGGGGCCAACGTCCTGACTTTC. Residues: CASSRRDRLSGANVLTF. Looking up the rest from reference TRBV7-2 and TRBJ2-6 gives the full variable domain: GAGVSQSPSNKVTEKGKDVELRCDPISGHTALYWYRQSLGQGLEFLIYFQGNSAPDKSGLPSDRFSAERTGGSVSTLTIQRTQQEDSAVYLCASSRRDRLSGANVLTFGAGSRLTVL.

This chain connects TRBV6-2 or TRBV6-3 to TRBJ2-3, with D uncertain. Looked up from germline, CDR1 is MNHEY and CDR2 is SVGEGT. The V end was cut by 2 bases, the J end by 3 bases, with 18 bases between. The CDR3 extends over 17 amino acids. CDR3 amino acids: CASSYDGLGRGTDTQYF. CDR3 bases: TGTGCCAGCAGTTACGACGGTCTGGGCCGAGGAACAGATACGCAGTATTTT.

The J gene is TRBJ2-2, the V gene TRBV5-6; D may be TRBD1 (6 bases). Germline assignment: CDR1 SGHDT and CDR2 YYEEEE. The CDR3 covers 15 residues. The V end lost 3 bases, the J end lost 3 bases, and 12 bases lay between the germline ends. The CDR3 reads CASSSRQVDTGELFF. CDR3 bases: TGTGCCAGCAGCTCCCGACAGGTGGACACCGGGGAGCTGTTTTTT. Full variable domain (remainder filled in from reference TRBV5-6 and TRBJ2-2): DAGVTQSPTHLIKTRGQQVTLRCSPKSGHDTVSWYQQALGQGPQFIFQYYEEEERQRGNFPDRFSGHQFPNYSSELNVNALLLGDSALYLCASSSRQVDTGELFFGEGSRLTVL.

The gene calls are TRBV19 and TRBJ2-1, with D maybe TRBD2 (8 bases). This CDR3 spans 14 amino acids. Germline V gene sequence: CDR1 LNHDA, CDR2 SQIVND (reference sequence). The germline V and J ends were trimmed by 4 bases and 10 bases, with 17 bases remaining between them. The CDR3 DNA is TGTGCCAGTAGTACACAGGGGTCGGGAGGGGAGCAGTTCTTC. It codes for CASSTQGSGGEQFF.

This clone turned up a few times. The chain couples TRBV29-1 to TRBJ1-1, with 7 bases matching TRBD1. After removal of 4 bases from V and 1 base from J, the junction contained 3 bases not matched to a gene. CDR3 length: 13 residues. In germline, CDR1 is SQVTM, CDR2 ANQGSEA. The CDR3 DNA is TGCAGCGTTGGTTGGACAGGGAACACTGAAGCTTTCTTT. Protein sequence: CSVGWTGNTEAFF.

This chain joins TRBV7-9 and TRBJ1-5, with D hard to call. V was pared by 6 bases and J by 3 bases, with 15 bases between. The CDR3 runs 15 residues. Looked up from germline, CDR1 is SEHNR and CDR2 is FQNEAQ (reference sequence). The CDR3 spells CASSSGGEPNQPQHF. The CDR3 bases are TGTGCCAGCAGTTCGGGCGGGGAACCCAATCAGCCCCAGCATTTT.